This T cell receptor (beta chain) was captured by sequencing in a study of patients and donors after allogeneic stem cell transplantation (dated by TCRdb to the early 2020s). V trim: 3 bases; J trim: 3 bases; unmatched bases: 1. From a lookup of the germline V gene (reference sequence), CDR1 and CDR2 are LNHDA and SQIVND. From cysteine to phenylalanine, the CDR3 is 14 amino acids long. The only DNA kept is the CDR3, 42 bases in frame from the first base. The sample holds a few counts of this clonotype. There is no known antigen for this receptor. No much larger clonotype is one base removed from it; base qualities were not supplied. The library was produced with RT-PCR. The instrument given in TCRdb is NextSeq 550. The public reads were reprocessed in TCRdb via fastp at Q25 and MiXCR, keeping in-frame beta chains. Entries that share a CDR3 protein sequence are merged under the most common genes and DNA. The sample has 900,000 to 1,000,000 distinct CDR3 sequences on record, about 20% of them singletons. The ten biggest clones cover about 6% of the sample.

Here the chain combines TRBV19 and TRBJ1-1, with 10 bases aligning to TRBD1. This clonotype was obtained from a human donor who was either an allogeneic HSCT recipient or a stem cell or donor lymphocyte infusion donor (not recorded which). It is not recorded whose cells these are; they may come from a transplant donor. Material: blood, either unsorted or a sorted T cell fraction (not recorded which). The CDR3 reads CASSMDRGYTEAFF. Read as DNA, the sequence is TGTGCCAGTAGTATGGACAGGGGGTACACTGAAGCTTTCTTT.